The 25 T cell receptor beta chains presented below share a single source sample, sequenced in a study of T-cell reconstitution after alpha-beta-depleted transplantation in children. Unique molecular identifiers were used to barcode this TCRbeta library. One entry per CDR3 protein, called by TCRdb with MiXCR from the PCR reads. Here the sample spans some 490,000 distinct CDR3 sequences, under 15% being singletons. This specimen consisted of PBMCs from the stem cell graft donor, obtained from the stem cell graft. The receptors stem from a human donor who donated a stem cell graft to a child with combined immunodeficiency.

The chain uses TRBV29-1 and TRBJ2-1; D is perhaps TRBD2 (5 bases). The germline V and J ends were trimmed by 3 bases and 0 bases, with 18 bases remaining between them. CDR3 length equals 17 residues. Germline CDR1 and CDR2: SQVTM and ANQGSEA. The CDR3 reads CSVDRGSEGSSYNEQFF. The CDR3 nucleotides are TGCAGCGTTGATCGGGGTTCCGAGGGTAGCTCCTACAATGAGCAGTTCTTC.

Ten or more counts support this clonotype. One end of the junction does not line up with germline, which may come from a read error. This chain links TRBV5-6 with TRBJ2-3; D is tentatively TRBD1 or TRBD2 (6 bases each). The CDR3 has 15 residues. In germline, CDR1 is SGHDT, CDR2 YYEEEE. CDR3 coding DNA: TGTGCCAGCAGTTTGGCCCTAGGGGGGACAGATACGCAGTATTTT. Translation gives CASSLALGGTDTQYF.

The chain is built from TRBV29-1 and TRBJ2-7; D is possibly TRBD1 (6 bases). Trimming took 4 bases from V and 2 from J, leaving 15 bases between them. This CDR3 has 14 residues. From germline, CDR1 is SQVTM and CDR2 ANQGSEA. CDR3 bases: TGCAGCGTTGGGAACCCGGGACAAGCCTACGAGCAGTACTTC. This translates into CSVGNPGQAYEQYF.

The chain is built from TRBV28 and TRBJ2-5; possibly TRBD1 or TRBD2 for D (5 bases each). The CDR3 totals 14 residues. The germline V gene encodes CDR1 MDHEN and CDR2 SYDVKM. V was trimmed by 5 bases and J by 4 bases, leaving 14 bases between them. The CDR3 DNA is TGTGCCAGCAGTCAACCCCGGGGCGGAGAGACCCAGTACTTC. It is translated as CASSQPRGGETQYF. Full variable domain (rest looked up from reference TRBV28 and TRBJ2-5): DVKVTQSSRYLVKRTGEKVFLECVQDMDHENMFWYRQDPGLGLRLIYFSYDVKMKEKGDIPEGYSVSREKKERFSLILESASTNQTSMYLCASSQPRGGETQYFGPGTRLLVL.

About this clonotype itself: Given a much more abundant clone one base away, this may be a read error. The gene calls are TRBV7-6 and TRBJ2-7, with D perhaps TRBD2 (5 bases). Trimming pared 1 base from V and 0 bases from J, leaving 10 bases between. CDR3 length: 15 residues. Germline lookup yields CDR1 SGHVS and CDR2 FNYEAQ. CDR3 bases: TGTGCCAGCAGCTTAGGCGGGCTTAACTCCTACGAGCAGTACTTC. Its protein is CASSLGGLNSYEQYF.

This chain links TRBV6-5 with TRBJ1-6; no clear D gene. CDR3 length: 15 residues. V was clipped by 2 bases and J by 5 bases, with 10 bases between them. Germline V gene lookup returns CDR1 MNHEY and CDR2 SVGAGI. For the CDR3, the DNA is TGTGCCAGCAGTTACAGTGACGGCGATAATTCACCCCTCCACTTT. Encoded protein: CASSYSDGDNSPLHF.

The V and J genes are TRBV10-3 and TRBJ1-2; 7 bases align to TRBD1. Germline trimming cut 0 bases from V and 4 bases from J; bases unmatched to any gene: 2. Per germline, CDR1 ENHRY and CDR2 SYGVKD. This CDR3 is built from 14 residues. The CDR3 DNA reads TGTGCCATCAGTGAGTCGACAGGGAGCTATGGCTACACCTTC. It is translated as CAISESTGSYGYTF.

This clonotype was recorded a few times. This chain connects TRBV29-1 to TRBJ1-3; the D is unclear. The CDR3 has 14 amino acids. Trimming stripped 4 bases from V and 0 bases from J, with 10 bases between. Germline CDR1 SQVTM, CDR2 ANQGSEA. The CDR3 spells CSVAGTSSGNTIYF. Written as DNA, the CDR3 is TGCAGCGTTGCCGGAACTAGCTCTGGAAACACCATATATTTT.

V and J are TRBV14 and TRBJ2-7; 8 bases agree with TRBD1. The V gene end was trimmed by 2 bases and the J gene end by 2 bases; junction bases not matched to a gene: 5. Germline V gives CDR1 SGHDN, CDR2 FVKESK. The length of the CDR3 is 15 residues. The CDR3 spells CASSQFGQGPYEQYF. CDR3 in DNA: TGTGCCAGCAGCCAATTCGGACAGGGTCCCTACGAGCAGTACTTC.

This clonotype was seen a handful of times. The J gene is TRBJ1-1, the V gene TRBV19; D not certain. V was cut by 7 bases and J by 4 bases, with 16 bases left in between. CDR3 length: 14 amino acids. The germline V gene has CDR1 LNHDA and CDR2 SQIVND (reference sequence). This CDR3 reads CASTTPRTVTEAFF. The CDR3 nucleotides read TGTGCCAGTACCACGCCCCGGACGGTCACTGAAGCTTTCTTT.

This clonotype was observed a few times. A read error may be the cause here, since a much bigger clone is one base away. The gene calls are TRBV6-2 or TRBV6-3 and TRBJ2-3; no firm D call. The length of the CDR3 is 11 residues. Germline loops: CDR1 MNHEY, CDR2 SVGEGT. Here the CDR3 reads CASRYFDTQYF. CDR3 in DNA: TGTGCCAGCAGATACTTCGATACGCAGTATTTT.

This clonotype was detected a few times. This rearrangement joins TRBV4-3 to TRBJ2-2; the match to TRBD2 covers 9 bases. Unmatched junction bases numbered 1, after V lost 1 base and J lost 1 base. Germline V gives CDR1 LGHNA, CDR2 YSLEER. The CDR3 runs 16 residues. As DNA, the CDR3 is TGCGCCAGCAGCCAAGGCGGGGGGGTGAACACCGGGGAGCTGTTTTTT. This sequence encodes CASSQGGGVNTGELFF.

This clonotype occurred many times. J is TRBJ2-3 and V is TRBV6-1; tentatively, D is TRBD2 (6 bases). Trimming pared 10 bases from V and 0 bases from J, leaving 14 bases between. CDR3 length: 14 residues. The germline CDR1 and CDR2 sequences are MNHNS and SASEGT. The CDR3 protein is CATQLALSTDTQYF. CDR3 nucleotides: TGTGCCACCCAACTAGCTCTGAGCACAGATACGCAGTATTTT.

In this sample, this clonotype turned up many times. The gene calls are TRBV7-2 and TRBJ2-7; 9 bases match TRBD2. Unmatched junction bases numbered 10, after V lost 2 bases and J lost 5 bases. Germline loops: CDR1 SGHTA, CDR2 FQGNSA. This CDR3 contains 16 residues. The CDR3 sequence: CASSLTFAGGPNEQYF. The CDR3 coding sequence is TGTGCCAGCAGCTTAACATTTGCGGGGGGGCCCAACGAGCAGTACTTC.

This clonotype was found a few times. This sequence joins TRBV7-8 and TRBJ2-7; D possibly corresponds to TRBD2 (7 bases). The CDR3 spans 13 residues. Germline lookup yields CDR1 SGHVS and CDR2 FQNEAQ. Trimming stripped 4 bases from V and 6 bases from J, with 13 bases between. CDR3 coding DNA: TGTGCCAGCAGCTCCCGGGGGGCGGGCGAGCAGTACTTC. Its protein is CASSSRGAGEQYF.

V is TRBV3-1 and J is TRBJ2-4; TRBD2 might be the D (6 bases). The CDR3 has 14 residues. Germline V CDR1 and CDR2: LGHDT, YNNKEL (reference sequence). The V gene lost 1 base and the J gene lost 10 bases, with 14 bases spanning the gap. The CDR3 sequence is CASSQGAYGSIQYF. In DNA form, the CDR3 reads TGTGCCAGCAGCCAAGGGGCCTACGGGAGTATTCAGTACTTC.

This clonotype occurred a few times. V is TRBV10-3 and J is TRBJ2-2; 11 bases are shared with TRBD1. This CDR3 is 21 amino acids long. Germline V gene sequence: CDR1 ENHRY, CDR2 SYGVKD. V lost 3 bases to trimming and J lost 5 bases; unmatched junction nucleotides: 20. CDR3 in DNA: TGTGCCATCAGTGAACTGTGGAGACCGGGACAGGGGGTTCAACGGACCGGGGAGCTGTTTTTT. Translating it yields CAISELWRPGQGVQRTGELFF.

This clonotype was detected many times. This chain uses TRBV3-1 with TRBJ2-5; D remains ambiguous. V was cut by 1 base and J by 0 bases, with 12 bases left in between. The CDR3 loop spans 16 amino acids. CDR1 is LGHDT, CDR2 YNNKEL, per germline (reference sequence). DNA for the CDR3: TGTGCCAGCAGCCAAGTCATGGGAACGGACCAAGAGACCCAGTACTTC. Its translation: CASSQVMGTDQETQYF.

This clonotype was seen repeatedly, ten times or more. The genes are TRBV29-1 and TRBJ2-3; D remains ambiguous. Germline CDR1 and CDR2: SQVTM and ANQGSEA. There are 13 residues in the CDR3. V was clipped by 1 base and J by 2 bases, with 7 bases between them. The CDR3 sequence: CSVEVRYTDTQYF. The CDR3 nucleotides are TGCAGCGTTGAAGTTCGATACACAGATACGCAGTATTTT.

This clonotype was seen at least ten times. The V and J genes are TRBV5-1 and TRBJ1-4; 9 bases are shared with TRBD1. CDR3 length: 14 residues. Unmatched junction bases numbered 3, after V lost 6 bases and J lost 3 bases. Germline CDR1 is SGHRS and CDR2 is YFSETQ. The CDR3 loop reads CASMDRGANEKLFF. CDR3 bases: TGCGCCAGCATGGACAGGGGTGCTAATGAAAAACTGTTTTTT.

V and J are TRBV20-1 and TRBJ2-1; D is perhaps TRBD2 (5 bases). V dropped 3 bases and J dropped 10 bases, with 7 bases sitting between them. This CDR3 is built from 10 residues. Germline V gives CDR1 DFQATT, CDR2 SNEGSKA (reference sequence). Here the CDR3 reads CSASWREQFF. CDR3 in DNA: TGCAGTGCTAGTTGGAGGGAGCAGTTCTTC.

This clonotype was found many times. The CDR3 is CASSWGAREQYF. CDR3 sequence (DNA): TGTGCCAGCAGCTGGGGGGCGAGGGAGCAGTACTTC. The V and J genes are TRBV7-9 and TRBJ2-7; TRBD1 or TRBD2 may be the D gene (6 bases each). The CDR3 runs 12 residues. The ends were cut back, 4 bases at V and 7 bases at J, with 11 bases in the middle. Germline CDR1 is SEHNR and CDR2 is FQNEAQ (reference sequence).

The chain links TRBV3-1 to TRBJ2-7; 7 nucleotides align to TRBD1. CDR1 LGHDT and CDR2 YNNKEL come from the germline V gene (reference sequence). CDR3 length: 16 residues. Trimming at V came to 0 bases and at J to 2 bases, leaving 7 bases not matched to a gene. CDR3 region: CASSQDLDRVAYEQYF. In DNA form, the CDR3 reads TGTGCCAGCAGCCAAGACCTCGACAGGGTGGCCTACGAGCAGTACTTC.

This clonotype was counted a few times. The J gene is TRBJ2-3, the V gene TRBV7-9; D uncertain. The ends were cut back, 2 bases at V and 2 bases at J, with 11 bases in the middle. The V gene's germline CDR1 is SEHNR and CDR2 FQNEAQ (reference sequence). The CDR3 runs 15 residues. The CDR3 region is CASSLRATHTDTQYF. As DNA, the CDR3 is TGTGCCAGCAGCTTACGAGCGACCCACACAGATACGCAGTATTTT.

This clonotype was seen many times. This chain joins TRBV4-3 and TRBJ2-3, with TRBD2 matching 9 bases. This CDR3 has 17 amino acids. The V segment lost 1 base and the J segment 2 bases; nucleotides outside the gene matches: 7. The V gene's germline CDR1 is LGHNA and CDR2 YSLEER. The CDR3 spells CASSQGRGTSNTDTQYF. The CDR3 nucleotides read TGCGCCAGCAGCCAAGGACGTGGGACTAGCAACACAGATACGCAGTATTTT.